The rows below give T cell receptor beta chains drawn from one sample of a study of cytomegalovirus exposure and HLA in healthy donors. Profiled with immunoSEQ multiplex PCR; TCRdb holds only in-frame clones, not every one. The sample comprises approximately 150,000 clones, 75% of which are singletons, and about 11% rests with the top ten. Sequenced input: PBMCs. The receptors stem from a young man in good health and CMV-seropositive. Both conserved end residues are part of each CDR3. Fields, in order: J gene, D gene, clone size, V gene, CDR3 DNA, CDR3 protein. The D gene is left open where the match is weak. Where a row states a size, it is once, few, many or the class of an expanded clone; other rows omit it.

J: TRBJ1-2; D: TRBD1; size: NA; V: TRBV29-1; DNA: TGCAGCGTTGTCACCCGGACAGGGGAAAGTGGTGGCTACACCTTC; CDR3: CSVVTRTGESGGYTF
J: TRBJ1-1; D: NA; size: NA; V: TRBV2; DNA: TGTGCCAGCAGTGTTGTGGGGAGGGCGAACACTGAAGCTTTCTTT; CDR3: CASSVVGRANTEAFF
J: TRBJ2-1; D: TRBD1; size: NA; V: TRBV27; DNA: TGTGCCAGCAGTCTCCGGGACAGGGTTTTAGGGGAGCAGTTCTTC; CDR3: CASSLRDRVLGEQFF
J: TRBJ1-1; D: NA; size: NA; V: TRBV2; DNA: TGTGCCAGCAGTGCTCAGAACAGGGCTGAAGCTTTCTTT; CDR3: CASSAQNRAEAFF
J: TRBJ1-2; D: NA; size: NA; V: TRBV6-6; DNA: TGTGCCAGCAGCCCAGGGACTAACTATGGCTACACCTTC; CDR3: CASSPGTNYGYTF
J: TRBJ2-7; D: TRBD2; size: once; V: TRBV5-1; DNA: TGCGCCAGCAGCTTGGAGGGGACTATTGCTAGCGAGCAGTACTTC; CDR3: CASSLEGTIASEQYF
J: TRBJ2-7; D: TRBD1; size: once; V: TRBV5-1; DNA: TGCGCCACCAAACCCGGGACAGGGACCTACGAGCAGTACTTC; CDR3: CATKPGTGTYEQYF
J: TRBJ2-1; D: NA; size: NA; V: TRBV9; DNA: TGTGCCAGCAGCGTACTAGCACGAACGGATAATGAGCAGTTCTTC; CDR3: CASSVLARTDNEQFF
J: TRBJ2-1; D: TRBD2; size: NA; V: TRBV19; DNA: TGTGCCAGTCATGGACTAGCGGGAGGTCTTAGGTACAATGAGCAGTTCTTC; CDR3: CASHGLAGGLRYNEQFF
J: TRBJ1-1; D: NA; size: NA; V: TRBV19; DNA: TGTGCCAGTAGTATAGGTTCCGGGATGAACACTGAAGCTTTCTTT; CDR3: CASSIGSGMNTEAFF
J: TRBJ1-4; D: TRBD1; size: once; V: TRBV7-7; DNA: TGTGCTAGCAGCTCCGGACAGGGGATGGGAAAACTGTTTTTT; CDR3: CASSSGQGMGKLFF
J: TRBJ2-4; D: NA; size: NA; V: TRBV2; DNA: TGTGCCAGCAAAGCCGGAGGGGACATTCAGTACTTC; CDR3: CASKAGGDIQYF
J: TRBJ2-1; D: TRBD1; size: few; V: TRBV7-7; DNA: TGTGCTAGCAGCCCTGTCACAGGGGGCGCTGAGCAGTTCTTC; CDR3: CASSPVTGGAEQFF
J: TRBJ2-5; D: NA; size: NA; V: TRBV4-2; DNA: TGTGCCAGCAGCCAAGTTATGCGGATCCAAGAGACCCAGTACTTC; CDR3: CASSQVMRIQETQYF
J: TRBJ2-7; D: TRBD1; size: NA; V: TRBV6-5; DNA: TGTGCCAGCAGCTTACAGGGGGAAACCTACGAGCAGTACTTC; CDR3: CASSLQGETYEQYF
J: TRBJ2-1; D: TRBD1; size: many; V: TRBV18; DNA: TGTGCCAGCTCTCCCGGGACAGGGAGTGCGAATGAGCAGTTCTTC; CDR3: CASSPGTGSANEQFF
J: TRBJ1-5; D: TRBD1; size: NA; V: TRBV30; DNA: TGTGCCTGGAGGGAGGGGACAGGGGGCCAGCCCCAGCATTTT; CDR3: CAWREGTGGQPQHF